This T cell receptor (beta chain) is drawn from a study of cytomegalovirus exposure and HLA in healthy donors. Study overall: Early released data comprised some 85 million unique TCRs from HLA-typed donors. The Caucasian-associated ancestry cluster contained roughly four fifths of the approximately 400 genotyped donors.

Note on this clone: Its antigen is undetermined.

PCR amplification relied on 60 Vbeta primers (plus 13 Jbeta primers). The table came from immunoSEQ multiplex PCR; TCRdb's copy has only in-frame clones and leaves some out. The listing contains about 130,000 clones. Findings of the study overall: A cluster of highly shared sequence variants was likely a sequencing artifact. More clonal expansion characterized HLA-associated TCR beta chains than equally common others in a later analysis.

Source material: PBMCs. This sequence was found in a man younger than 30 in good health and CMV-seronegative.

The CDR3: CASSGALGQGDNQPQHF. The CDR3 coding sequence is TGTGCCAGTAGTGGTGCCCTCGGGCAGGGCGACAATCAGCCCCAGCATTTT. The V gene is TRBV19, the J gene TRBJ1-5; D might be TRBD1 (5 bases). V lost 5 bases to trimming and J lost 3 bases, with 20 bases between them. This CDR3 comprises 17 residues. CDR1 and CDR2 (germline): LNHDA, SQIVND (reference sequence).